This T cell receptor beta chain was recorded in a study of cytomegalovirus exposure and HLA in healthy donors. V was trimmed by 5 bases and J by 5 bases, leaving 12 bases between them. CDR1 is SGHDN and CDR2 is FVKESK in the germline V gene. The CDR3 runs to 14 residues. General study points: TCR beta chains numbering 164 were designated cytomegalovirus-associated. Several top significant clusters appeared, in a later analysis, to be linked to common viral pathogens.

Comments on this clone: Its antigen is not known.

PCR amplification relied on 60 Vbeta primers (plus 13 Jbeta primers). Only in-frame clones appear in the TCRdb table, and some are missing; sequencing was by immunoSEQ multiplex PCR. Of around 50,000 clones in the sample, roughly four fifths were seen once. Sequencing was carried out using PBMCs. The clonotype comes from a man younger than 40 in good health and CMV-seronegative. This chain links TRBV14 with TRBJ2-2; possible D gene TRBD1, 6 bases. The chain's CDR3 is CASSARGLTGELFF. For the CDR3, the DNA is TGTGCCAGCAGCGCCAGGGGCTTGACCGGGGAGCTGTTTTTT.